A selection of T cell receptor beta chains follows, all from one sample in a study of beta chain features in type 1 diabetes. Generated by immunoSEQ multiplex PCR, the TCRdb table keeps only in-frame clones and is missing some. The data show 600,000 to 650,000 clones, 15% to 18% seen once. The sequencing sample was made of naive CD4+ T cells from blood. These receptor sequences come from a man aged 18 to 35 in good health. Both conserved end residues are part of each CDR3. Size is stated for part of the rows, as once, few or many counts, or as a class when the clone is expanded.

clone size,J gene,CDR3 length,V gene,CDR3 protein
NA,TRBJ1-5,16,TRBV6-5,CASSYSAAGGNQPQHF
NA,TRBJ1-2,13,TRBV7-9,CASSLQPPYGYTF
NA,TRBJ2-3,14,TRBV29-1,CSIQWDSNTDTQYF
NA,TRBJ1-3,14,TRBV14,CASSQHYSGNTIYF
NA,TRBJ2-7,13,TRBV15,CATSSLVWYEQYF
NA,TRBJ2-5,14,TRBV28,CASSLGGIWETQYF
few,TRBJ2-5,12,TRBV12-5,CASATDGETQYF
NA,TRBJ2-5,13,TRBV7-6,CASNRPLRDAQYF
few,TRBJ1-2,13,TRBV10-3,CAITDSSMLGYTF
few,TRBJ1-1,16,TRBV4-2,CASSQAPRGKNTEAFF
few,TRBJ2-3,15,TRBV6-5,CASSRTGIPTDTQYF
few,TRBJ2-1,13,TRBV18,CASSPYRLAEQFF
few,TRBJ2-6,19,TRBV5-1,CASSLQGTGTYSGANVLTF
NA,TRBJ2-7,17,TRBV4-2,CASSQAAVGPSSYEQYF
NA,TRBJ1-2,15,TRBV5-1,CASSLSARAGYGYTF
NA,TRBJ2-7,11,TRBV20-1,CSARDLYEQYF
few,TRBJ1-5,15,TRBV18,CASSPTTGVGQPQHF
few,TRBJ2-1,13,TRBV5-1,CASSDGGYNEQFF
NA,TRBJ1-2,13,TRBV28,CASSLLRAYGYTF
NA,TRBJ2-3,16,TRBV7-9,CASSFRTSGTTDTQYF
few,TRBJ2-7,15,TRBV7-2,CASSRLRRGLSEQYF
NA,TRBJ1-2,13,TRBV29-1,CSVTQATNYGYTF
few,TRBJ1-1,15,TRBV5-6,CASSFGWTVNTEAFF
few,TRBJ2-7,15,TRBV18,CASSRDRTSSYEQYF
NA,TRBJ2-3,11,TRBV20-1,CSAPRTDTQYF
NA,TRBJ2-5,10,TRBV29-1,CSVRTGFSYF
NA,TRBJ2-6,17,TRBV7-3,CASSLGDRGAGANVLTF
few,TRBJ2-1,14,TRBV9,CASSTRLTYNEQFF
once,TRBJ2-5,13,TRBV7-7,CASGAGHQETQYF
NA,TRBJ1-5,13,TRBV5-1,CASSLIGNQPQHF
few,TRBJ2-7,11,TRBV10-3,CAISQMNEQYF
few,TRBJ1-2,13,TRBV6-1,CASSELWGYGYTF
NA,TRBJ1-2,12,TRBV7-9,CASTIGEYGYTF
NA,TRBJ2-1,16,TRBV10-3,CAISTTRGAPYNEQFF
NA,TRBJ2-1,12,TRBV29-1,CSVDQGGNEQFF
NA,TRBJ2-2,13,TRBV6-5,CATQGGYTGELFF
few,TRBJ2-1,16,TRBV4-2,CASSPQTSGGLNEQFF
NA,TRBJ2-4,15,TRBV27,CASSLVLTYKNIQYF
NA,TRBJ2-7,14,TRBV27,CASSYRGQGYEQYF
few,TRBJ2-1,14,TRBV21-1,CASSTRLAGDEQFF
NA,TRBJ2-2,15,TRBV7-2,CASTRGSGYAGELFF
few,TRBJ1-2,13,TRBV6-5,CASSPLVPYGYTF
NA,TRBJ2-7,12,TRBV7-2,CASSLAVGEQYF
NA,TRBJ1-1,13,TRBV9,CASSVVLGQGAFF
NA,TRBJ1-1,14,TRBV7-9,CASSRDRGDTEAFF
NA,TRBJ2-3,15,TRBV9,CASSPSWASTDTQYF
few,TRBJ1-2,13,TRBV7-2,CASSPTTGGGYTF
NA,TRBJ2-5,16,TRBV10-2,CASRPSRGRGKETQYF
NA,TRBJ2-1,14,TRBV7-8,CASSFRGGYNEQFF
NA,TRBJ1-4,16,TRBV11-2,CASSFRTPATNEKLFF
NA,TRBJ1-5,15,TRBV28,CASIGASYSNQPQHF
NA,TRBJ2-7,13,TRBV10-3,CAISLAGKGEQYF
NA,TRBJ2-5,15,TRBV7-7,CASSFSGDRVETQYF